This T cell receptor (beta chain) comes out of a study of neurological immune-mediated disorders. TCRdb analysed the 5' RACE reads with MiXCR anew, one entry per CDR3 protein. Of around 94,000 distinct CDR3 sequences in the sample, roughly 4% were seen once. This clonotype was detected many times. The V and J ends lost 1 base and 2 bases, in that order; junction bases with no gene match: 7. CDR3 length: 17 amino acids. The germline gives CDR1 SEHNR, CDR2 FQNEAQ (reference sequence). The chain is built from TRBV7-9 and TRBJ2-3, with 9 bases lining up with TRBD1. What was sequenced was PBMCs. The origin of this receptor is a woman aged 18-35 years with multiple sclerosis. Here the CDR3 reads CASSLEIGTGPTDTQYF. In DNA, the CDR3 is TGTGCCAGCAGCTTAGAAATCGGGACAGGGCCCACAGATACGCAGTATTTT.